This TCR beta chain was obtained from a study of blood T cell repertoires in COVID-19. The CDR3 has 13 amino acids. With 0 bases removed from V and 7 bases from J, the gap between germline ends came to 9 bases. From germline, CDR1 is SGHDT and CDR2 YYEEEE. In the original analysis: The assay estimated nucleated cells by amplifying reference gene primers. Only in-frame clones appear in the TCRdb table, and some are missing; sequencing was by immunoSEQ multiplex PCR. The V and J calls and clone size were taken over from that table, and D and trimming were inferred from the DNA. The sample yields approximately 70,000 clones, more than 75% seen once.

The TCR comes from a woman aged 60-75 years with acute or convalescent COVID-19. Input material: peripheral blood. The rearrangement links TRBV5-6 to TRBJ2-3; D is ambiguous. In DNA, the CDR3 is TGTGCCAGCAGCTTGGAAAATTCTAATACGCAGTATTTT. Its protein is CASSLENSNTQYF.